The present entry profiles one T cell receptor (beta chain) with its context. Profiling relied on immunoSEQ multiplex PCR, and the TCRdb table lists in-frame clones only, not all of them. The repertoire includes some 50,000 clones, 86% of them detected once, and less than 6.5% sits in the top ten. Per the germline V gene, CDR1 is LNHNV and CDR2 is YYDKDF (reference sequence). Germline trimming cut 1 base from V and 7 bases from J; bases unmatched to any gene: 14. The CDR3 sequence is 18 residues long. This entry is derived from a study of blood T cell repertoires in COVID-19. The chain joins TRBV15 to TRBJ2-5; 11 bases are shared with TRBD1. The clonotype originates from a middle-aged man with active COVID-19. Sequenced: peripheral blood. The CDR3: CATSRGGTGGFLAGTQYF. CDR3 sequence (DNA): TGTGCCACCAGCAGAGGAGGGACAGGGGGGTTTCTAGCAGGGACCCAGTACTTC.